The clone carrying this TCR beta chain was seen a handful of times. The antigen is not known. Germline V CDR1 and CDR2: SGHNT, YYREEE (reference sequence). V was shortened by 7 bases and J by 10 bases, with 20 bases between the two germline ends. This CDR3 comprises 13 residues. Those patients who had chemo-refractory metastatic non-small-cell lung cancer were given focal radiation along with CTLA-4 blockade through ipilimumab. Only in-frame clones appear in the TCRdb table, and some are missing; sequencing was by immunoSEQ multiplex PCR. The sample holds about 120,000 clones, 85% to 90% seen once. These data come from a study of radiotherapy plus CTLA-4 blockade in lung cancer. Study findings and constraints: Among blood TCR repertoires after radiotherapy plus ipilimumab, tumor-derived clones expanded. The authors reported that early blood T cell clone dynamics, with interferon-beta, best predicted response.

Source: peripheral blood, taken from a patient treated with radiotherapy plus ipilimumab. V usage is TRBV5-4 and J usage is TRBJ1-2; D is undetermined. This clonotype originated in a human donor with non-small cell lung cancer that progressed on radiotherapy plus ipilimumab. Written as DNA, the CDR3 is TGTGCCAGCGGAGCGGCCACTAAGAACGTCTACACCTTC. Translated: CASGAATKNVYTF.